This T cell receptor (beta chain) is drawn from a study of T cells in localized non-small cell lung cancer (dated by TCRdb to the early 2020s). General notes on the study: Comparing tumors with uninvolved tumor-adjacent lungs, the study looked at the T cell repertoires of hundreds of patients with early-stage NSCLC. The cohort was made up of a few hundred treatment-naive NSCLC patients whose localized lung tumors had been resected. A mean age of roughly 66 years was recorded for the NSCLC patients, of whom 129 were male and 95 to 110 were female. What the authors observed across the whole study: Uninvolved tumor-adjacent lung showed the highest T cell clonality, higher than tumor, which suggests more focused antigenic responses in the uninvolved tumor-adjacent lung. Since the design was exploratory, TCR variables were selected using unadjusted p-values with no false-discovery rate correction. A median of about 53 of the top 100 tumor clones were detected in paired uninvolved adjacent lung, and under 30 of these tumor clones were also found among the top 100 clones of the paired uninvolved adjacent lung. Because multi-region tumor sequencing was not done, intratumor heterogeneity could not be ruled out. Longer overall survival was associated with higher blood T cell density, whereas shorter survival was associated with higher adjacent-lung clonality.

TCR beta CDR3 regions were sequenced from DNA using the immunoSEQ Assay. As for the authors' bioinformatics: To compute T cell density, TCR beta template counts were normalized to usable DNA, which was estimated by amplifying housekeeping genes. Richness was estimated with the preseqR package, extrapolating to 400,000 templates for PBMC samples and 120,000 templates for tissue samples. Clonality was defined as one minus Pielou's evenness. Tissue-enriched TCRs were identified by differential abundance testing using productive amino-acid clonotypes, minimum total count 5 and alpha 0.1. The Jaccard Index and the Morisita Overlap Index were used to measure repertoire overlap between compartments. GLIPH grouped TCR beta CDR3s together with public tetramer-defined viral CDR3s, and a viral motif had to include at least three viral sequences and show V-gene enrichment. TCRdb re-hosts the immuneACCESS table, in-frame sequences only. Its copies lack some clones; in the studies checked, an unresolved V gene accounts for under half of them, and the cause for the rest is not known. V and J calls and clone size come straight from that table; D and trimming were deduced from the DNA. The sample data list approximately 33,000 clones, and around 85% of these were observed just once. The top ten constitute less than 8.5% of the sample.

At diagnosis, peripheral blood, uninvolved tumor-adjacent lung and tumor were collected and stored as a combination of fresh-frozen and FFPE material. Blood samples were analyzed as peripheral blood mononuclear cells for TCR repertoire profiling. V drops 6 bases and J drops 7 bases, leaving 15 bases in between. CDR1 and CDR2 (SQVTM, ANQGSEA) derive from the germline V gene. The CDR3 runs 12 amino acids, cysteine and phenylalanine included. Solely the CDR3 DNA is kept, with 36 bases framed from the first base. In regard to this clone: There is no known antigen for this receptor. No much larger clone is present one base from it, and per-base qualities are unavailable.

The source material was peripheral blood, sampled before any cancer treatment. Rearrangement joined TRBV29-1 to TRBJ1-2, and possibly TRBD1, on 5 matching bases. This TCR came from a woman aged 35 to 70 with stage I lung adenocarcinoma. CDR3 reads: CSVRDSVGGYTF. The DNA is as follows: TGCAGCGTGCGGGACTCTGTAGGTGGCTACACCTTC.